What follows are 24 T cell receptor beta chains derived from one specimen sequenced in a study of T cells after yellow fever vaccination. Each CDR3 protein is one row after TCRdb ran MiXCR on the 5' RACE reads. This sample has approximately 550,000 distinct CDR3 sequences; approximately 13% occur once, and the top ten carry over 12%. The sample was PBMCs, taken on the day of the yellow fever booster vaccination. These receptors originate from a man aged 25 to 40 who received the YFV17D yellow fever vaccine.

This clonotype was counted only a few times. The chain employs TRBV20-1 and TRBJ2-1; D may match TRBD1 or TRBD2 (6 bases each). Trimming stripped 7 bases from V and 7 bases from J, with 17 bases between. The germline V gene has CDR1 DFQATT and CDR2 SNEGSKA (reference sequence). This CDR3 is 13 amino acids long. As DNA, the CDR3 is TGCAGTGAGGGAGGAGAAGGGGGGAATGAGCAGTTCTTC. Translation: CSEGGEGGNEQFF.

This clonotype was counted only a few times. CDR3 coding DNA: TGTGCCAGCCAGACTTGGGAGCTAAATGAGCAGTTCTTC. This codes for CASQTWELNEQFF. The gene calls are TRBV28 and TRBJ2-1; D possibly corresponds to TRBD2 (5 bases). Trimming shortened V by 8 bases and J by 7 bases, and 15 bases separated the two germline ends. Germline V gene lookup returns CDR1 MDHEN and CDR2 SYDVKM. The CDR3 spans 13 residues.

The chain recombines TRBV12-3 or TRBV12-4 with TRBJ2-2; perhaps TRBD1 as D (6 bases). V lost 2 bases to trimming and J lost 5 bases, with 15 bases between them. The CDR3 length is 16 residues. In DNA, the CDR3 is TGTGCCAGCAGTTTATCCGGGACACCTGGAACCGGGGAGCTGTTTTTT. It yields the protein CASSLSGTPGTGELFF.

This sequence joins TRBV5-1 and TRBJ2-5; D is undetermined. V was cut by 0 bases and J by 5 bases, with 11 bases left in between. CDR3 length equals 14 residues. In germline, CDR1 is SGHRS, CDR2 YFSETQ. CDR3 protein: CASSLATVGETQYF. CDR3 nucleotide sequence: TGCGCCAGCAGCTTGGCCACGGTGGGGGAGACCCAGTACTTC.

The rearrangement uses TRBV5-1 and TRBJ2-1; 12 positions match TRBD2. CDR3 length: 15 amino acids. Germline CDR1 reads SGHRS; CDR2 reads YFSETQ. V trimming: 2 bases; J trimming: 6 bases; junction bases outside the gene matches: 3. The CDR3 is CASSFMTSGGNEQFF. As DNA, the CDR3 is TGCGCCAGCAGCTTCATGACTAGCGGGGGCAATGAGCAGTTCTTC.

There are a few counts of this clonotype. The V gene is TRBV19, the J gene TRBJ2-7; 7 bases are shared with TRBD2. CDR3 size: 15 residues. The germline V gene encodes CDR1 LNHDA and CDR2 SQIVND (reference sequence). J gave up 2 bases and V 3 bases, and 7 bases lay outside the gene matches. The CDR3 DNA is TGTGCCAGTAGTATGGTCGGGAGGATTACCTACGAGCAGTACTTC. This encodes CASSMVGRITYEQYF.

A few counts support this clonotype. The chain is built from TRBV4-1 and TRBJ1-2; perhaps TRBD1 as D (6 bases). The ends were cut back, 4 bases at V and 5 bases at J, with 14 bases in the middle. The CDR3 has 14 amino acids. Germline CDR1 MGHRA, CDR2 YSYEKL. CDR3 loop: CASSPGQSQYGYTF. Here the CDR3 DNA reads TGCGCCAGCAGCCCAGGACAGTCCCAATATGGCTACACCTTC.

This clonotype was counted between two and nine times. CDR3 sequence: CASGQRVAYANVLTF. CDR3 in DNA: TGTGCCAGCGGGCAAAGGGTAGCTTATGCCAACGTCCTGACTTTC. V usage is TRBV6-1 and J usage is TRBJ2-6; D is undetermined. The CDR3 has 15 amino acids. The germline V and J ends were trimmed by 8 bases and 7 bases, with 18 bases remaining between them. Looked up from germline, CDR1 is MNHNS and CDR2 is SASEGT.

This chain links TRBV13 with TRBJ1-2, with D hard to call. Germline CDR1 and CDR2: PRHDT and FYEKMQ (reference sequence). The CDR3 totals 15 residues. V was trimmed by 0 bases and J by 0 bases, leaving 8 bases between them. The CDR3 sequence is CASSLGVAANYGYTF. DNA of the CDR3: TGTGCCAGCAGCTTAGGAGTTGCGGCTAACTATGGCTACACCTTC.

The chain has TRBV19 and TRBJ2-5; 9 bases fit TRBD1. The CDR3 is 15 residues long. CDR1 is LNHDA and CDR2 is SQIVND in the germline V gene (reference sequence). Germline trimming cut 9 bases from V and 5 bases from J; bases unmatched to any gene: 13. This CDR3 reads CASRQGDSSGETQYF. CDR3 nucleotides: TGTGCCAGCCGACAGGGGGATTCGAGTGGGGAGACCCAGTACTTC.

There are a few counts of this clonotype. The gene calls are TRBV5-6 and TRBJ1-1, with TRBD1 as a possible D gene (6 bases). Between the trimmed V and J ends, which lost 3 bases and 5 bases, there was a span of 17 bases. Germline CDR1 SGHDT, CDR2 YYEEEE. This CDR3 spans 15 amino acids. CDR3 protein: CASSSLREGGTEAFF. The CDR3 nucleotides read TGTGCCAGCAGCTCACTACGGGAAGGGGGGACTGAAGCTTTCTTT.

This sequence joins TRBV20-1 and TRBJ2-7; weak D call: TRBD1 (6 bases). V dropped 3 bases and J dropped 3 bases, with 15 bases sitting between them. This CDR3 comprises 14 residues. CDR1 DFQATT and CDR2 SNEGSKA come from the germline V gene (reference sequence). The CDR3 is CSARTTGVIYEQYF. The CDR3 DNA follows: TGCAGTGCTAGGACGACAGGTGTAATCTACGAGCAGTACTTC.

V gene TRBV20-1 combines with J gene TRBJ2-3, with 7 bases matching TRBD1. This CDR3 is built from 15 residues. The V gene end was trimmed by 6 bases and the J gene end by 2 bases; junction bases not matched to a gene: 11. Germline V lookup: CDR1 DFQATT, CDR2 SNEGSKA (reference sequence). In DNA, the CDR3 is TGCAGTGCCAACCGACAGGGACGATCCACAGATACGCAGTATTTT. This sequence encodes CSANRQGRSTDTQYF.

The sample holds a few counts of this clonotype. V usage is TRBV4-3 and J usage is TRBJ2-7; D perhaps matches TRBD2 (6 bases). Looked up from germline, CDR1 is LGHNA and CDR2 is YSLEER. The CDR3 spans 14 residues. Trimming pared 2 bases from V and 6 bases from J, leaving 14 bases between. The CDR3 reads CASSQRGFGSEQYF. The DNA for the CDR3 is TGCGCCAGCAGCCAACGGGGGTTTGGATCCGAGCAGTACTTC.

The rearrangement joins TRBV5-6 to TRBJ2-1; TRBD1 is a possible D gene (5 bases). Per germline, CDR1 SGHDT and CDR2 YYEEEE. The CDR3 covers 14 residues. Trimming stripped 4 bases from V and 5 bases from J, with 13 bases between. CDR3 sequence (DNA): TGTGCCAGCAGCCGCCCCCCCAGGGACAATGAGCAGTTCTTC. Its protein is CASSRPPRDNEQFF.

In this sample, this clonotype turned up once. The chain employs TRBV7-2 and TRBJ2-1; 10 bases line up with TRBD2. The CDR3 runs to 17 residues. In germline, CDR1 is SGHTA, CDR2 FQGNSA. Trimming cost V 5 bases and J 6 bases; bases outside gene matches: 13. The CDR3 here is CASSTVFLAGAGNEQFF. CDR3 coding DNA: TGTGCCAGCAGCACCGTGTTCCTAGCGGGAGCGGGCAATGAGCAGTTCTTC.

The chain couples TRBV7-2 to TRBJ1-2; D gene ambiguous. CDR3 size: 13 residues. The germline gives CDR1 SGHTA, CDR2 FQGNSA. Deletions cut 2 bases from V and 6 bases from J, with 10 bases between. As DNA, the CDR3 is TGTGCCAGCAGCTTAAACAGACTAGATGGCTACACCTTC. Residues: CASSLNRLDGYTF.

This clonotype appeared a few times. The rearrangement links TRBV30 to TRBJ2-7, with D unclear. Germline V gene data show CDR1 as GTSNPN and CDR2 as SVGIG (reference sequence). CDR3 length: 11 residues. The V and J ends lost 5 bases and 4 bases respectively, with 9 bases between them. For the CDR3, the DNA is TGTGCCTGGGTTAAGGGTTACGAGCAGTACTTC. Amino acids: CAWVKGYEQYF.

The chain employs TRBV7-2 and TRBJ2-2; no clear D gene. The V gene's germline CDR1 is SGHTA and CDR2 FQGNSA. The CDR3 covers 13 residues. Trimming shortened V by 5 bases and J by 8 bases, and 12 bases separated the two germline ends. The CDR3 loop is CASSLSALGELFF. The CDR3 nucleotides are TGTGCCAGCAGCCTTTCGGCCCTGGGGGAGCTGTTTTTT.

CDR3 residues: CASSQIGTPGGYEQYF. The CDR3 bases are TGTGCCAGCAGCCAAATCGGGACTCCAGGAGGCTACGAGCAGTACTTC. The chain uses TRBV4-2 and TRBJ2-7; maybe TRBD2 (6 bases). The V end was cut by 2 bases, the J end by 3 bases, with 17 bases between. This CDR3 is 16 amino acids long. Germline loops: CDR1 LGHNA, CDR2 YNFKEQ.

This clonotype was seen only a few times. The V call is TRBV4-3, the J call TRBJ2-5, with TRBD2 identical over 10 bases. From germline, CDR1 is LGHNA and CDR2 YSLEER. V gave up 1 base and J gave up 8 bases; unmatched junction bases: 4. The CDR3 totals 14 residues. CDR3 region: CASSQGTSGGTQYF. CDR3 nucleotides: TGCGCCAGCAGCCAAGGGACTAGCGGAGGTACCCAGTACTTC.

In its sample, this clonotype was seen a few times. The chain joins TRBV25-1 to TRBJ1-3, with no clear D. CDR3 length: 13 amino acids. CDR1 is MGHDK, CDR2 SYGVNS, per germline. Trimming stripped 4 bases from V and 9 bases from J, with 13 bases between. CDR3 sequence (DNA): TGTGCCAGCAGTGGAGTCCCCCTTGCCACCATATATTTT. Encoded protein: CASSGVPLATIYF.

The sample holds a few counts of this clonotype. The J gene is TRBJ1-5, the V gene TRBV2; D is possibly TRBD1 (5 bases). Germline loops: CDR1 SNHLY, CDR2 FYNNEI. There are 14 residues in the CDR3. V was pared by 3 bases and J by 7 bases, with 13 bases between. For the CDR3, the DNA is TGTGCCAGCAGTGATCGGCAGGGCGGACAGCCCCAGCATTTT. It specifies CASSDRQGGQPQHF.

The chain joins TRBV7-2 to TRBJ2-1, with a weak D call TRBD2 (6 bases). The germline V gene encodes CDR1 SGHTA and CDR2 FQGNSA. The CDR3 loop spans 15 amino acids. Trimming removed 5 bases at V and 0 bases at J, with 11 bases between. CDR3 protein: CASSQMEGSYNEQFF. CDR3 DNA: TGTGCCAGCAGCCAGATGGAGGGCTCCTACAATGAGCAGTTCTTC. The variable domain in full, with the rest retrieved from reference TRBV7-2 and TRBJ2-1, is GAGVSQSPSNKVTEKGKDVELRCDPISGHTALYWYRQSLGQGLEFLIYFQGNSAPDKSGLPSDRFSAERTGGSVSTLTIQRTQQEDSAVYLCASSQMEGSYNEQFFGPGTRLTVL.